The entry below describes one T cell receptor (beta chain). Trimming cost V 3 bases and J 1 base; bases outside gene matches: 13. Germline lookup yields CDR1 MGHRA and CDR2 YSYEKL. The CDR3 covers 18 residues. Authors' processing steps: Researchers report that nucleated cell counts were estimated from reference gene primer amplification. The data were produced by immunoSEQ multiplex PCR, yet TCRdb's version contains in-frame clones alone and is incomplete. The DNA was the basis for D and trimming; V, J and clone size are from that table. The data show a few hundred thousand clones, with more than 70% seen just once and roughly 10% held by the top ten. This record comes from a study of blood T cell repertoires in COVID-19. Study context: Samples of COVID-19 (acute and convalescent) were obtained from the United States, Italy and Spain. Sample material is recorded as cDNA or gDNA derived from T cells, B-cell-depleted T cells, or PBMCs.

Seattle enrolled patients during active infection and tracked them longitudinally. The chain has TRBV4-1 and TRBJ2-5, with 8 bases fitting TRBD2. This sequence originates from a woman in her twenties or thirties with COVID-19, enrolled during active disease. Sequencing was performed on peripheral blood. The CDR3 DNA reads TGCGCCAGCAGCCACCCTCCAGCGGGAGCCTCCTTCCAAGAGACCCAGTACTTC. The encoded protein is CASSHPPAGASFQETQYF.